This TCR beta chain emerged from a study of CD8 T cells in Susac syndrome (dated 2019 in TCRdb). For context, the study as a whole: Whether CD8+ T cell activation and differentiation in Susac syndrome was antigen driven was tested using repertoire sequencing. CD8+ T cell repertoire clonality was compared between over 9 healthy donors, approximately 14 Susac syndrome patients and 15 multiple sclerosis patients.

RNA was extracted using the RNeasy kit, and about 0.5 to 1 ug of the RNA was reverse transcribed with random hexamers. The immunoSEQ multiplex PCR assay, covering 54 Vbeta and 13 Jbeta segments, was used to amplify TCR beta CDR3 regions. Bias from PCR amplification was corrected by using a synthetic template baseline for primer optimization and for computational correction. In the paper's pipeline: Reads were annotated to V, D and J genes according to IMGT and were analyzed with immunoSEQ Analyzer, with only productive sequences retained. Clonality was calculated as one minus the Shannon entropy normalized by log2 of the number of productive unique sequences. For each patient and control, public and private clones were evaluated within the 100 most prevalent clones. Clones were defined as Susac-specific if absent from the healthy and MS cohorts, from more than 900 published viral clones and from other ImmuneACCESS disease sequences. TCRdb's own reprocessing of the public reads used fastp at Q25 and MiXCR and kept productive beta chains. Rows are unified per CDR3 protein, each entry keeping the most common DNA and genes. The V and J calls and clone size are TCRdb's, not the authors'. The sample contains about 140,000 distinct CDR3 sequences, 94% of them found a single time. Approximately 0.3% of the sample goes to the ten largest clones.

Peripheral blood CD8+ and CD4+ T cells from healthy donors, Susac syndrome patients and multiple sclerosis patients were profiled using high-throughput TCR beta sequencing. Healthy donors were age- and sex-matched controls. Bulk CD8+ and CD4+ T cells were purified by magnetic negative isolation, while CD8+ TEMRA cells were enriched using FACS. Blood was drawn into EDTA tubes, processed within 24 hours, and PBMCs were isolated by density gradient centrifugation. PBMCs intended for TCR sequencing were cryopreserved in liquid nitrogen and thawed later in a water bath at 37 degrees C. A purity of at least 90% was achieved for sorted or isolated CD4+, CD8+ and CD8+ TEMRA cells. Broad study findings and their caveats: The study acknowledged that relatively few individuals were included in the TCR sequencing and HLA analysis.

Remarks on this clonotype: The antigen this receptor binds is unknown. Base quality data are lacking; no much larger clone is found one base away.

The CDR3 runs 15 amino acids, cysteine and phenylalanine included. Only CDR3 DNA remains: 45 bases, in frame from the first base. CDR1 and CDR2 are read off the germline V gene as MNHNS and SASEGT. The junction shows trimming of 4 bases on V and 4 bases on J, and the gene matches do not reach 6 bases of it. Rearrangement joined TRBV6-1 to TRBJ2-2; 7 middle bases align to TRBD1. Sequencing was done on a sample of CD8+ T cells from PBMCs. The receptor's source is a human donor in good health. The sequence in DNA is TGTGCCAGCAGTGCGGCAACAGGGGTCACCGGGGAGCTGTTTTTT. This sequence encodes CASSAATGVTGELFF.